Described below is a single T cell receptor (beta chain) sequence and its context. The data originate from a study of technical replicates of blood from a few donors. From germline, CDR1 is SGHVS and CDR2 FNYEAQ. V was clipped by 5 bases and J by 0 bases, with 15 bases between them. The CDR3 is made up of 16 amino acids. The table came from immunoSEQ multiplex PCR; TCRdb's copy has only in-frame clones and leaves some out. This table holds roughly 79,000 clones, roughly 91% found once. V and J are TRBV7-6 and TRBJ2-3; possible D gene TRBD2, 6 bases. The sequence derives from a human donor in good health. Some clones in this sample may be carry-over from other donors' samples. Sequencing was performed on T cells isolated from PBMCs. In nucleotides, the CDR3 is TGTGCCAGCAGCCCCGCTAGCGTACCTAGCACAGATACGCAGTATTTT. It is translated as CASSPASVPSTDTQYF.